This TCR beta chain is drawn from a study of T cells in Graves' hyperthyroidism and ophthalmopathy. Study observations and caveats: Most clonotypes expanded in the thyroid (above 0.001) were also present in blood.

V dropped 2 bases and J dropped 0 bases, with 11 bases sitting between them. CDR3 length: 16 residues. The germline V gene encodes CDR1 SGHKS and CDR2 YYEKEE (reference sequence). As for this clonotype: Its cognate antigen is unknown.

TCR beta CDR3 sequences were amplified from RNA transcripts. A set of HTBI primers served as the primers for a first-round RT-PCR of the TCR CDR3. TCRdb passed the multiplex PCR reads through MiXCR, listing each CDR3 protein once. The repertoire holds about 130,000 distinct CDR3 sequences, roughly 23% seen once, with roughly 73% in the top ten. Hyperthyroidism in the patients, aged 18 to 65, was newly diagnosed and under 2 months in duration. It was uncontrolled infection, other autoimmune disease, pregnancy or lactation that excluded patients. The PBMCs had their origin in approximately 10 ml of fresh peripheral blood.

The chain joins TRBV5-5 to TRBJ2-2; possibly TRBD2 for D (5 bases). The source material was blood. The receptor comes from a woman between 45 and 60 years old with Graves' hyperthyroidism that later progressed to Graves' ophthalmopathy. CDR3: CASSFGLRANTGELFF. CDR3 bases: TGTGCCAGCAGCTTTGGACTGAGGGCGAACACCGGGGAGCTGTTTTTT. The variable domain in full, with the rest retrieved from reference TRBV5-5 and TRBJ2-2, is DAGVTQSPTHLIKTRGQQVTLRCSPISGHKSVSWYQQVLGQGPQFIFQYYEKEERGRGNFPDRFSARQFPNYSSELNVNALLLGDSALYLCASSFGLRANTGELFFGEGSRLTVL.